This is a list of T cell receptor beta chains from one sample in a study of Graves' ophthalmopathy and Graves' hyperthyroidism. A single record per CDR3 protein comes from TCRdb applying MiXCR to the multiplex PCR reads. The sample has about 370,000 distinct CDR3 sequences; approximately 16% are singletons. Sequencing was done on a sample of peripheral blood. The receptors originated from a young woman with Graves' ophthalmopathy. Each CDR3 is given with its conserved first and last residue. A D gene is named only where the DNA matches it firmly. The size field is filled for only some rows; it gives once, few, many or a size class.

V gene: TRBV19
clone size: many
D gene: NA
J gene: TRBJ1-1
CDR3 DNA: TGTGCCAGTAGTAGGGGCCAGTCGGCTTTCTTT
CDR3 protein: CASSRGQSAFF

V gene: TRBV13
clone size: many
D gene: NA
J gene: TRBJ2-5
CDR3 DNA: TGTGCCAGCAGCATCTCTCTCGGGGGGCCCCAAGAGACCCAGTACTTC
CDR3 protein: CASSISLGGPQETQYF

V gene: TRBV28
clone size: many
D gene: NA
J gene: TRBJ1-3
CDR3 DNA: TGTGCCAGCAGGCCCCGTGTCTCTGGAAACACCATATATTTT
CDR3 protein: CASRPRVSGNTIYF

V gene: TRBV20-1
clone size: many
D gene: TRBD1
J gene: TRBJ1-1
CDR3 DNA: TGCAGTGCTCAGGGGGACACTGAAGCTTTCTTT
CDR3 protein: CSAQGDTEAFF

V gene: TRBV28
clone size: many
D gene: TRBD2
J gene: TRBJ2-7
CDR3 DNA: TGTGCCAGCAGTTTCTCGGAAGCGGGACTCCCCACTAGAAGGGAGCAGTACTTC
CDR3 protein: CASSFSEAGLPTRREQYF

V gene: TRBV12-3/TRBV12-4
clone size: many
D gene: TRBD2
J gene: TRBJ2-3
CDR3 DNA: TGTGCCAGCAGTGACTGGACTAGCGGGGGATCCTTAGATACGCAGTATTTT
CDR3 protein: CASSDWTSGGSLDTQYF

V gene: TRBV12-3/TRBV12-4
clone size: NA
D gene: NA
J gene: TRBJ1-2
CDR3 DNA: TGTGCCAGCAGTAGCCAGGGAATCTATGGCTACACCTTC
CDR3 protein: CASSSQGIYGYTF

V gene: TRBV30
clone size: many
D gene: NA
J gene: TRBJ2-7
CDR3 DNA: TGTGCCTGGAGAAATCGTCAGGGTCCCTACGAGCAGTACTTC
CDR3 protein: CAWRNRQGPYEQYF

V gene: TRBV19
clone size: few
D gene: NA
J gene: TRBJ2-7
CDR3 DNA: TGTGCCAGTAGTATAGGAGCGGAGGTCGACGAGCAGTACTTC
CDR3 protein: CASSIGAEVDEQYF

V gene: TRBV11-2
clone size: NA
D gene: NA
J gene: TRBJ2-7
CDR3 DNA: TGTGCCAGCAGCTTCGGGAGCGTACCTTTGGAGCAGTACTTC
CDR3 protein: CASSFGSVPLEQYF

V gene: TRBV15
clone size: many
D gene: NA
J gene: TRBJ2-7
CDR3 DNA: TGTGCCACCACTCCCATGGGACCTCTTGGGTCCGAGCAGTACTTC
CDR3 protein: CATTPMGPLGSEQYF

V gene: TRBV28
clone size: many
D gene: NA
J gene: TRBJ2-7
CDR3 DNA: TGTGCCAGCAGTTCACCGGGGGCCGGGTACGAGCAGTACTTC
CDR3 protein: CASSSPGAGYEQYF

V gene: TRBV7-8
clone size: many
D gene: TRBD1
J gene: TRBJ2-7
CDR3 DNA: TGTGCCAGCAGCGCATGGGACAGCTCCTACGAGCAGTACTTC
CDR3 protein: CASSAWDSSYEQYF

V gene: TRBV18
clone size: few
D gene: TRBD2
J gene: TRBJ2-2
CDR3 DNA: TGTGCCAGCTCACCTCGACTAGCGGGAGAAACCGGGGAGCTGTTTTTT
CDR3 protein: CASSPRLAGETGELFF

V gene: TRBV6-5
clone size: NA
D gene: NA
J gene: TRBJ2-5
CDR3 DNA: TGTGCCAGCAGTTACTCTTCCGACGAGACCCAGTACTTC
CDR3 protein: CASSYSSDETQYF

V gene: TRBV29-1
clone size: many
D gene: NA
J gene: TRBJ2-2
CDR3 DNA: TGCAGCGTTCCGGGCCCCCCGCCAAACACCGGGGAGCTGTTTTTT
CDR3 protein: CSVPGPPPNTGELFF

V gene: TRBV7-2
clone size: many
D gene: TRBD2
J gene: TRBJ2-7
CDR3 DNA: TGTGCCAGCAGCTTTCGCAGCGGGGGTTACGAGCAGTACTTC
CDR3 protein: CASSFRSGGYEQYF

V gene: TRBV28
clone size: many
D gene: NA
J gene: TRBJ1-5
CDR3 DNA: TGTGCCAGCAGTATGCCCCAGGGGTGGGGGACTAGCAATCAGCCCCAGCATTTT
CDR3 protein: CASSMPQGWGTSNQPQHF

V gene: TRBV7-2
clone size: many
D gene: NA
J gene: TRBJ1-1
CDR3 DNA: TGTGCCAGCAGCTTATTCCCTGGGACTGAAGCTTTCTTT
CDR3 protein: CASSLFPGTEAFF

V gene: TRBV27
clone size: many
D gene: NA
J gene: TRBJ2-7
CDR3 DNA: TGTGCCAGCAGTTTATCGGGGGGACAGTCCTACGAGCAGTACTTC
CDR3 protein: CASSLSGGQSYEQYF

V gene: TRBV6-2/TRBV6-3
clone size: many
D gene: NA
J gene: TRBJ2-7
CDR3 DNA: TGTGCCAGCAGTTACCCCCTGGGCAGCGAGGTCTACGAGCAGTACTTC
CDR3 protein: CASSYPLGSEVYEQYF

V gene: TRBV6-5
clone size: many
D gene: NA
J gene: TRBJ2-7
CDR3 DNA: TGTGCCAGCAGTTCTGGGGGGCTAGCGGTCTACGAGCAGTACTTC
CDR3 protein: CASSSGGLAVYEQYF

V gene: TRBV2
clone size: many
D gene: NA
J gene: TRBJ2-5
CDR3 DNA: TGTGCCACCAAAGAGGGGTTGAGAGAGACCCAGTACTTC
CDR3 protein: CATKEGLRETQYF

V gene: TRBV6-2/TRBV6-3
clone size: few
D gene: TRBD2
J gene: TRBJ2-5
CDR3 DNA: TGTGCCAGCAGTTACTCCTCTAGCGGGAGTGAGACCCAGTACTTC
CDR3 protein: CASSYSSSGSETQYF

V gene: TRBV4-3
clone size: many
D gene: NA
J gene: TRBJ1-6
CDR3 DNA: TGCGCCAGCAGCCAACTCCCTAGGCCCGAATGGGGTTCACCCCTCCACTTT
CDR3 protein: CASSQLPRPEWGSPLHF

V gene: TRBV27
clone size: many
D gene: TRBD1
J gene: TRBJ1-6
CDR3 DNA: TGTGCCAGCAGTTCCGGACAGGCGAGCTCCTATAATTCACCCCTCCACTTT
CDR3 protein: CASSSGQASSYNSPLHF

V gene: TRBV24-1
clone size: many
D gene: NA
J gene: TRBJ1-1
CDR3 DNA: TGTGCCACCAGTGCAGGGTTTGCCACTGAAGCTTTCTTT
CDR3 protein: CATSAGFATEAFF

V gene: TRBV3-1
clone size: many
D gene: NA
J gene: TRBJ1-2
CDR3 DNA: TGTGCCAGCAGCCAGGGAGGGAATGGCTACACCTTC
CDR3 protein: CASSQGGNGYTF

V gene: TRBV7-9
clone size: many
D gene: NA
J gene: TRBJ1-1
CDR3 DNA: TGTGCCAGCAGGGAGGGTCCGCACACTGAAGCTTTCTTT
CDR3 protein: CASREGPHTEAFF

V gene: TRBV6-1
clone size: many
D gene: TRBD1
J gene: TRBJ1-2
CDR3 DNA: TGTGCCAGCAGGGGGACAGGGGACAACTATGGCTACACCTTC
CDR3 protein: CASRGTGDNYGYTF

V gene: TRBV24-1
clone size: many
D gene: NA
J gene: TRBJ2-2
CDR3 DNA: TGTGCCACCAGTGATTGGGGGGCCGGGGAGCTGTTTTTT
CDR3 protein: CATSDWGAGELFF

V gene: TRBV6-2/TRBV6-3
clone size: many
D gene: NA
J gene: TRBJ1-5
CDR3 DNA: TGTGCCAGCAGTCCCAGGGGTTATAGCAATCAGCCCCAGCATTTT
CDR3 protein: CASSPRGYSNQPQHF

V gene: TRBV7-2
clone size: many
D gene: TRBD1
J gene: TRBJ1-2
CDR3 DNA: TGTGCCAGCAGCTTAACAGAACAGGGGACCTATGGCTACACCTTC
CDR3 protein: CASSLTEQGTYGYTF

V gene: TRBV12-3/TRBV12-4
clone size: many
D gene: TRBD2
J gene: TRBJ2-5
CDR3 DNA: TGTGCCAGCAGTTCCACTACTGGACTAGCGGGAGGCCCGCCCCAAGAGACCCAGTACTTC
CDR3 protein: CASSSTTGLAGGPPQETQYF

V gene: TRBV6-5
clone size: many
D gene: NA
J gene: TRBJ2-5
CDR3 DNA: TGTGCCAGCAGGCAATTCGGGAGACCCCCAAACAAAGGGACCCAGTACTTC
CDR3 protein: CASRQFGRPPNKGTQYF

V gene: TRBV6-1
clone size: many
D gene: NA
J gene: TRBJ2-6
CDR3 DNA: TGTGCCAGCAGTGAATCTGGGGCTGGGGCCAACGTCCTGACTTTC
CDR3 protein: CASSESGAGANVLTF

V gene: TRBV12-3/TRBV12-4
clone size: NA
D gene: NA
J gene: TRBJ2-7
CDR3 DNA: TGTGCCAGCAGCACCGGGACGGGGGAAGAGCAGTACTTC
CDR3 protein: CASSTGTGEEQYF

V gene: TRBV11-2
clone size: many
D gene: NA
J gene: TRBJ2-4
CDR3 DNA: TGTGCCAGCAGCTACGGGGACATTCAGTACTTC
CDR3 protein: CASSYGDIQYF

V gene: TRBV30
clone size: NA
D gene: TRBD1
J gene: TRBJ1-1
CDR3 DNA: TGTGCCGGGAGACAGGGGGACACTGAAGCTTTCTTT
CDR3 protein: CAGRQGDTEAFF

V gene: TRBV28
clone size: many
D gene: NA
J gene: TRBJ1-5
CDR3 DNA: TGTGCCAGCCTCCCCTTCACAGGTGGGCAGCCCCAGCATTTT
CDR3 protein: CASLPFTGGQPQHF

V gene: TRBV18
clone size: many
D gene: TRBD1
J gene: TRBJ1-1
CDR3 DNA: TGTGCCAGCTCCCTAGGGGGAGACAGGGAGGCTTTCTTT
CDR3 protein: CASSLGGDREAFF